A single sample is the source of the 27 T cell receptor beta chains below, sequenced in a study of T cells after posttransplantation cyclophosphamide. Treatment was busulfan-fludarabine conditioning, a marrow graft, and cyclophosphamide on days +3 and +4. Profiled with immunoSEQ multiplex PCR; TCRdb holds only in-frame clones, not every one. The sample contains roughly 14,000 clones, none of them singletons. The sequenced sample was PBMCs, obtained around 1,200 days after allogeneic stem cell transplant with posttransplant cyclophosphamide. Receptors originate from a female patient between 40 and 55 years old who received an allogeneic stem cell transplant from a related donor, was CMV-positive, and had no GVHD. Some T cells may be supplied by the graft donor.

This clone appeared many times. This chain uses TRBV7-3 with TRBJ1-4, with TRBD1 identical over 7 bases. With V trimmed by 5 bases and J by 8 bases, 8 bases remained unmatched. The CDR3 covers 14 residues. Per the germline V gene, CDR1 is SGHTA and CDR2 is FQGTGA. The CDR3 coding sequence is TGTGCCAGCAGCAATAACCAGGGGGGAGAAAAACTGTTTTTT. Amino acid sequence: CASSNNQGGEKLFF.

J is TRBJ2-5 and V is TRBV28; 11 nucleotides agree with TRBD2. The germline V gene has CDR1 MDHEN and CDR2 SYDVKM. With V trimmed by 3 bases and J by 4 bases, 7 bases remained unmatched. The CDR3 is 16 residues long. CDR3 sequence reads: CASSFGTSGRRETQYF. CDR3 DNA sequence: TGTGCCAGCAGTTTTGGGACTAGCGGAAGGCGAGAGACCCAGTACTTC.

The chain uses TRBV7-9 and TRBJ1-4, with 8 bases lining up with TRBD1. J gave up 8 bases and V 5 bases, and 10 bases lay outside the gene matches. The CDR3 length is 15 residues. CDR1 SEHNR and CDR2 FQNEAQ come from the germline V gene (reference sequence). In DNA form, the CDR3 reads TGTGCCAGCAGCCCGCCTCAGGGGGCTTTGGAAAAACTGTTTTTT. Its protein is CASSPPQGALEKLFF.

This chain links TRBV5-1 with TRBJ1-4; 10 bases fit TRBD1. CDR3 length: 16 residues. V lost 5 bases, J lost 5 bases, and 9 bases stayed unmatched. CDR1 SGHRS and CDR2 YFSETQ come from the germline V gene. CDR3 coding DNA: TGCGCCAGCAGTATAGCCGGGACAGGGGAGAATGAAAAACTGTTTTTT. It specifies CASSIAGTGENEKLFF.

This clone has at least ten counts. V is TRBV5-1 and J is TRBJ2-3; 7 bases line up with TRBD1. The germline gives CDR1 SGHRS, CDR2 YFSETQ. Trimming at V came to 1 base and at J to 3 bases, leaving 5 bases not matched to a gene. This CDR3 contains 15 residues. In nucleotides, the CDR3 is TGCGCCAGCAGCTTGCAAGGGGGCAGGACAGATACGCAGTATTTT. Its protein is CASSLQGGRTDTQYF.

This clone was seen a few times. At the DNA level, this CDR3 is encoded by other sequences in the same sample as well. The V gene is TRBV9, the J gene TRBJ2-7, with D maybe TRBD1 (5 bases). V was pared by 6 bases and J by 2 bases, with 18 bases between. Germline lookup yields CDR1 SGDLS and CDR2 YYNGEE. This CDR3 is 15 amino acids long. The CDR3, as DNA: TGTGCCAGCATCATCAAACAGGAGACGGCCTACGAGCAGTACTTC. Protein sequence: CASIIKQETAYEQYF.

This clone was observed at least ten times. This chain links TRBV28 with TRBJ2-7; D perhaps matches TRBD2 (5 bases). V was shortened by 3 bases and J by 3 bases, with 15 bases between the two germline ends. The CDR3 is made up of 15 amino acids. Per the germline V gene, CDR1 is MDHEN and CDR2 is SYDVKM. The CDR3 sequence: CASSFEGQAIYEQYF. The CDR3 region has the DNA TGTGCCAGCAGTTTTGAGGGTCAGGCGATCTACGAGCAGTACTTC.

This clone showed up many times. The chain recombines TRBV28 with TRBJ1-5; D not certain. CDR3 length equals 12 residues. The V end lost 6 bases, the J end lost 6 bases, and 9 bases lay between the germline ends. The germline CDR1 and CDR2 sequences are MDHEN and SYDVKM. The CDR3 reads CASRRAGQPQHF. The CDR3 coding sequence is TGTGCCAGCAGACGCGCGGGTCAGCCCCAGCATTTT.

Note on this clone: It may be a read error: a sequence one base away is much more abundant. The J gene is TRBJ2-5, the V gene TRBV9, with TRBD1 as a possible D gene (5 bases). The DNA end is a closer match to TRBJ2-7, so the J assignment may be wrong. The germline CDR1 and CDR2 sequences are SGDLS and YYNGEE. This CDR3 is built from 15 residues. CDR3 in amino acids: CASSIKQETAYEQYF. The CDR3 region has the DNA TGTGCCAGCAGCATCAAACAGGAGACGGCCTACGAGCAGTACTTC.

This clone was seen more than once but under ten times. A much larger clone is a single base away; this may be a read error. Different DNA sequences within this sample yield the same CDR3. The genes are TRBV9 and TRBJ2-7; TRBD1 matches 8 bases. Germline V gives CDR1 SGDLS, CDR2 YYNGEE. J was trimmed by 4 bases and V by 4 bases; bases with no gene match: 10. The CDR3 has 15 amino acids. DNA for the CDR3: TGTGCCAGCAGCTTCAGACAGGGGACGGCATACGAGCAGTACTTC. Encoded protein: CASSFRQGTAYEQYF. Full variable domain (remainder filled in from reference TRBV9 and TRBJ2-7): DSGVTQTPKHLITATGQRVTLRCSPRSGDLSVYWYQQSLDQGLQFLIQYYNGEERAKGNILERFSAQQFPDLHSELNLSSLELGDSALYFCASSFRQGTAYEQYFGPGTRLTVT.

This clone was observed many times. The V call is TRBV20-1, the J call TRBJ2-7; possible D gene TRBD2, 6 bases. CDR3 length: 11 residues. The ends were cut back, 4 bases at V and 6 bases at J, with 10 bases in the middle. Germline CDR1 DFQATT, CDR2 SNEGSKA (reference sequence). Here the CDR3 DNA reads TGCAGTGCTAATCGGGGGAGCGAGCAGTACTTC. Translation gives CSANRGSEQYF.

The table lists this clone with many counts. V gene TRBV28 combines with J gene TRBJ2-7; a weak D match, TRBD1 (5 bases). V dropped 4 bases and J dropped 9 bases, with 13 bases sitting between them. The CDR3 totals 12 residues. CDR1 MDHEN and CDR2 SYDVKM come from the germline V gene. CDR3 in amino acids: CASSSPGIGQYF. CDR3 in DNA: TGTGCCAGCAGTTCTCCAGGGATCGGGCAGTACTTC. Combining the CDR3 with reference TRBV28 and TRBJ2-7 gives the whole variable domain DVKVTQSSRYLVKRTGEKVFLECVQDMDHENMFWYRQDPGLGLRLIYFSYDVKMKEKGDIPEGYSVSREKKERFSLILESASTNQTSMYLCASSSPGIGQYFGPGTRLTVT.

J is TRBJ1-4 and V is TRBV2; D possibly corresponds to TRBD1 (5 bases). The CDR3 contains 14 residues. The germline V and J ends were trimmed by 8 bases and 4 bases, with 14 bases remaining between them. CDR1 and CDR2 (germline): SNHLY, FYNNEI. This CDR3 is CASGPQGINEKLFF. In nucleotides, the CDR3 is TGTGCCAGCGGCCCTCAGGGAATTAATGAAAAACTGTTTTTT.

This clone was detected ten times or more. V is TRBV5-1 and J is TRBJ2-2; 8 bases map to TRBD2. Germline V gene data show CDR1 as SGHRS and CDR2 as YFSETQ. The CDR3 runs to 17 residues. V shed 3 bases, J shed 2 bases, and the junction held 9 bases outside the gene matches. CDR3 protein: CASSSSGRGANTGELFF. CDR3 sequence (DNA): TGCGCCAGCAGCTCGTCCGGGCGGGGGGCTAACACCGGGGAGCTGTTTTTT.

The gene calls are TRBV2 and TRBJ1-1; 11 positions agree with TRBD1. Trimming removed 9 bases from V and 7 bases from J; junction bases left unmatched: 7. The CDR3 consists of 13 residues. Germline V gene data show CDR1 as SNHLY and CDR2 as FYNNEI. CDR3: CASKDRGLYEAFF. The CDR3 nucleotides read TGTGCCAGTAAGGACAGGGGGCTTTATGAAGCTTTCTTT.

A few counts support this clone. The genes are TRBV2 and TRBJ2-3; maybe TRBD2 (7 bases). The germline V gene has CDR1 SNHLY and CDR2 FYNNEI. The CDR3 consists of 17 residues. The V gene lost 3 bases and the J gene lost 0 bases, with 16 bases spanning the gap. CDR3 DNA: TGTGCCAGCAGTGAGGGGGGGGGCCGAACTAGCACAGATACGCAGTATTTT. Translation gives CASSEGGGRTSTDTQYF.

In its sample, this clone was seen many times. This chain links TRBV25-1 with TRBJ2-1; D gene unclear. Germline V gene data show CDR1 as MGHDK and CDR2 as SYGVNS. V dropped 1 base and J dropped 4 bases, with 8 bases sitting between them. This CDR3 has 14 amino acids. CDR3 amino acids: CASSESGDYNEQFF. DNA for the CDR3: TGTGCCAGCAGTGAATCGGGTGATTACAATGAGCAGTTCTTC.

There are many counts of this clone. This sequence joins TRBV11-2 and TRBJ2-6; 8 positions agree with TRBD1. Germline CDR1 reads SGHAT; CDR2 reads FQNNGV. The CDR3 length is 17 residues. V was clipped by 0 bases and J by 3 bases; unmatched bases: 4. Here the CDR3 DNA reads TGTGCCAGCAGCTTAGAGGCCAGGGGGCATGGGGCCAACGTCCTGACTTTC. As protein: CASSLEARGHGANVLTF. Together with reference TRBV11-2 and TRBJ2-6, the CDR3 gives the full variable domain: EAGVAQSPRYKIIEKRQSVAFWCNPISGHATLYWYQQILGQGPKLLIQFQNNGVVDDSQLPKDRFSAERLKGVDSTLKIQPAKLEDSAVYLCASSLEARGHGANVLTFGAGSRLTVL.

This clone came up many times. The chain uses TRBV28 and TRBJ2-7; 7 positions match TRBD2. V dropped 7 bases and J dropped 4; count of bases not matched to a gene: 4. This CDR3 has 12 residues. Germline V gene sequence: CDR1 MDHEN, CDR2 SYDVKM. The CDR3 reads CASTSGLYEQYF. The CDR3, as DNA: TGTGCCAGCACTAGCGGACTTTACGAGCAGTACTTC.

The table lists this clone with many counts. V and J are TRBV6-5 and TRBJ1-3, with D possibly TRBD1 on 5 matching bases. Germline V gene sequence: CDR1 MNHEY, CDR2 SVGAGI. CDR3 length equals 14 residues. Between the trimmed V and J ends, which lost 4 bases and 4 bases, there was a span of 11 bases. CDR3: CASSFFGGGNTIYF. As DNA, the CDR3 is TGTGCCAGCAGTTTTTTCGGGGGGGGAAACACCATATATTTT.

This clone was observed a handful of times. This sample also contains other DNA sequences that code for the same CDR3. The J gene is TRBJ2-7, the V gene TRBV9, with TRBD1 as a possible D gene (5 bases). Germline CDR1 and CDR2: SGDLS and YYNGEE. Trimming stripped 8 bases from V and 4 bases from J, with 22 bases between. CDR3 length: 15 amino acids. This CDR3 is CASIFRQRTAYEQYF. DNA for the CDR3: TGTGCCAGTATTTTCAGACAGAGGACGGCATACGAGCAGTACTTC.

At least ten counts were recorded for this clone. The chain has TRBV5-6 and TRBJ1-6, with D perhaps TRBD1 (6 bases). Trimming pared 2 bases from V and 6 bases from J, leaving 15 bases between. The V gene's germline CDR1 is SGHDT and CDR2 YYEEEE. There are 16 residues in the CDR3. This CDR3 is CASSLTGTSFNSPLHF. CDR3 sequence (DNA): TGTGCCAGCAGCTTAACAGGGACCTCATTTAATTCACCCCTCCACTTT.

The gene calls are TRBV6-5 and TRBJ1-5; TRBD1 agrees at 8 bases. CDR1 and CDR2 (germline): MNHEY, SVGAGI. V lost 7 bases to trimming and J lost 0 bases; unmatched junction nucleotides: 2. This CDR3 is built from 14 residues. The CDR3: CASNTGGSNQPQHF. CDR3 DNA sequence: TGTGCCAGCAATACAGGGGGTAGCAATCAGCCCCAGCATTTT.

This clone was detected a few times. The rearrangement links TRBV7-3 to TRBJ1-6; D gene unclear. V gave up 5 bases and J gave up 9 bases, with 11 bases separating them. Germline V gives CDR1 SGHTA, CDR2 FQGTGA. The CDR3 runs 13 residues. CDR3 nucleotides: TGTGCCAGCAGCCCTAGTCGGAGTTCACCCCTCCACTTT. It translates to CASSPSRSSPLHF. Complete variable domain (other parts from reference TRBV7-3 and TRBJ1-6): GAGVSQTPSNKVTEKGKYVELRCDPISGHTALYWYRQSLGQGPEFLIYFQGTGAADDSGLPNDRFFAVRPEGSVSTLKIQRTERGDSAVYLCASSPSRSSPLHFGNGTRLTVT.

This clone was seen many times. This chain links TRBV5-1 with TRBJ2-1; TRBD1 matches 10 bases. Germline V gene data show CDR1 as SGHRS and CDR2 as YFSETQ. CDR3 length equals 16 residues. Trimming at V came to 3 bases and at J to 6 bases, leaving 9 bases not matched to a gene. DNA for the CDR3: TGCGCCAGCAGCTCCGGGACAGGGGTGTCGGTCAATGAGCAGTTCTTC. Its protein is CASSSGTGVSVNEQFF.

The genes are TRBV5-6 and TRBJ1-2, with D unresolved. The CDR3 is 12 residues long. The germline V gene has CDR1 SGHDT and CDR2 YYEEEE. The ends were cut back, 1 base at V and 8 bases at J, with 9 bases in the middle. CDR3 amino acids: CASSLPAGGYTF. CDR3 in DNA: TGTGCCAGCAGCTTGCCGGCGGGCGGCTACACCTTC.

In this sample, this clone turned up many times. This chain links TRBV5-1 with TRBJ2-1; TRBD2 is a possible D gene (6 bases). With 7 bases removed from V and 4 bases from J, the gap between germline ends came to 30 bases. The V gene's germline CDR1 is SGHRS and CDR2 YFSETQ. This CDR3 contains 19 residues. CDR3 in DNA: TGCGCCAGCTTGGGTTCTCCCTCCTGGTTCCGCGGGGCGTACAATGAGCAGTTCTTC. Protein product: CASLGSPSWFRGAYNEQFF.